These T cell receptor beta chains were read from a single sample in a study of PD-L1 blockade in urothelial cancer. Assay used: immunoSEQ multiplex PCR; TCRdb lists only in-frame clones, some missing. This sample has more than 45,000 clones; approximately 83% occur once, and the top ten carry 16%. The source was PBMCs, collected around atezolizumab (anti-PD-L1) treatment. The receptors come from a man aged 55 to 70 with urothelial cancer. Each CDR3 is given with its conserved first and last residue. The D gene is left open where the match is weak. Not every row has a clone size; where given, it reads once, few, many or a size class.

d_gene	v_gene	j_gene	abundance	CDR3nt	CDR3aa
TRBD1	TRBV4-1	TRBJ2-7	-	TGCGCCAGCAGCCATACAGGGGGTTACGAGCAGTACTTC	CASSHTGGYEQYF
-	TRBV7-6	TRBJ2-3	-	TGTGCCAGCTCTCCCTGGGCCCCTACGGGGGGCGGAGATACGCAGTATTTT	CASSPWAPTGGGDTQYF
TRBD1	TRBV18	TRBJ2-7	-	TGTGCCAGCTCCTCCGGGACAGGGGGTAGAAACGAGCAGTACTTC	CASSSGTGGRNEQYF
TRBD2	TRBV7-2	TRBJ2-2	-	TGTGCCAGCAGCTTATCATTAGCGGGGGGCACGAACACCGGGGAGCTGTTTTTT	CASSLSLAGGTNTGELFF
-	TRBV28	TRBJ1-5	once	TGTGCCAGCAGTTTGCAAAAAGACGACAGGTATAGCAATCAGCCCCAGCATTTT	CASSLQKDDRYSNQPQHF
TRBD1	TRBV18	TRBJ2-7	-	TGTGCCAGCTCCTCGACAGGGTATGAGTACGAGCAGTACTTC	CASSSTGYEYEQYF
TRBD1	TRBV7-9	TRBJ1-1	few	TGTGCCAGCAGATACAGGGGTGGGACTGAAGCTTTCTTT	CASRYRGGTEAFF
TRBD2	TRBV30	TRBJ2-1	-	TGTGCCTGGAGGTTGAGGACTAGCGGGAGGGCTTTGTCCTACAATGAGCAGTTCTTC	CAWRLRTSGRALSYNEQFF
TRBD1	TRBV12-5	TRBJ1-5	-	TGTGCTAGTGGGACAGGGGATCAGCCCCAGCATTTT	CASGTGDQPQHF
TRBD2	TRBV11-3	TRBJ2-1	few	TGTGCCAGCAGCTTAGCCGGACTAGCGAGTGAGCAGTTCTTC	CASSLAGLASEQFF
TRBD2	TRBV7-9	TRBJ2-1	-	TGTGCCAGCACAGAGGGACTAGTCTACAATGAGCAGTTCTTC	CASTEGLVYNEQFF
TRBD1	TRBV7-2	TRBJ1-6	-	TGTGCCAGCAGCTTAACTGGGACAGCCCGATTTGAGCCCCTCCACTTT	CASSLTGTARFEPLHF
-	TRBV11-2	TRBJ2-2	-	TGTGCCAGCAGCCGGTATGGCGGGGAGCTGTTTTTT	CASSRYGGELFF
TRBD1	TRBV27	TRBJ2-7	-	TGTGCCAGCAGCGCTACAGGGGTGGGCGAGCAGTACTTC	CASSATGVGEQYF
TRBD2	TRBV5-1	TRBJ2-7	-	TGCGCCAGCAGCTTCGGGGAAGCGGGAGGCTCGGTGTATTATGGGCAGTACTTC	CASSFGEAGGSVYYGQYF
TRBD2	TRBV27	TRBJ2-3	-	TGTGCCAGCGGGCCGGGACTAGTAGGGGATACGCAGTATTTT	CASGPGLVGDTQYF
-	TRBV30	TRBJ1-1	-	TGTGCCTGGAGTGCAACAGGTTTTGCCGCTTTCTTT	CAWSATGFAAFF
TRBD2	TRBV6-4	TRBJ2-3	-	TGTGCCAGCAGTGCCGGGACTAGCGGTGGAAAATCAGATACGCAGTATTTT	CASSAGTSGGKSDTQYF
-	TRBV7-9	TRBJ2-4	-	TGTGCCAGCAGCTTAGGAGGCGGTGAGCTGAGCATTCAGTACTTC	CASSLGGGELSIQYF
TRBD1	TRBV19	TRBJ2-7	-	TGTGCCAGTAGTATTGGGACAGCTTCTTCCTACGAGCAGTACTTC	CASSIGTASSYEQYF
-	TRBV7-6	TRBJ2-1	-	TGTGCCAGCAGCTTAGCCCGACAGGTCCCCGAGCAGTTCTTC	CASSLARQVPEQFF
-	TRBV6-1	TRBJ2-3	once	TGTGCCAGCAGTGATATGCGGGGCACCATCAGCGCAGATACGCAGTATTTT	CASSDMRGTISADTQYF
TRBD1	TRBV7-8	TRBJ1-5	-	TGTGCCAGCAGCTATCACAGGGGGCTTAGGAGCAATCAGCCCCAGCATTTT	CASSYHRGLRSNQPQHF
-	TRBV7-6	TRBJ1-4	-	TGTGCCAGCAGCTTAGGACGTGACGGGGAAAAACTGTTTTTT	CASSLGRDGEKLFF
-	TRBV7-8	TRBJ1-6	-	TGTGCCAGCAGAGCGGACTCCTATAATTCACCCCTCCACTTT	CASRADSYNSPLHF
TRBD2	TRBV4-2	TRBJ2-1	-	TGTGCCAGCAGCCAGCAATTAGCGGGAGGGTACAATGAGCAGTTCTTC	CASSQQLAGGYNEQFF
-	TRBV10-3	TRBJ1-5	-	TGTGCCATCAGTAGCACCGGCAATCAGCCCCAGCATTTT	CAISSTGNQPQHF